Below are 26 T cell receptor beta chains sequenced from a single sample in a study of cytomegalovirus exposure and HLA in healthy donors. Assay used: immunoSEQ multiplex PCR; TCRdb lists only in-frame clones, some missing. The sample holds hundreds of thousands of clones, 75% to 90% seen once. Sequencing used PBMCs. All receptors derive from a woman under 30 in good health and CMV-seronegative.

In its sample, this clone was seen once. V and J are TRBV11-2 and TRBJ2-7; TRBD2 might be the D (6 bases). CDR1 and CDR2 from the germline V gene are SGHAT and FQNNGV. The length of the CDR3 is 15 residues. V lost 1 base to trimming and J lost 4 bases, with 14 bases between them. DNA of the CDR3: TGTGCCAGCAGCTTAGGGGTTGGGGAGGTATACGAGCAGTACTTC. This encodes CASSLGVGEVYEQYF.

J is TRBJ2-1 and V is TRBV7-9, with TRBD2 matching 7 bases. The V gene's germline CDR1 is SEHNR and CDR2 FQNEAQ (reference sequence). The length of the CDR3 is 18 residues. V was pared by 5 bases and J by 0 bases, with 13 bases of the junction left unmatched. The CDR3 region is CASSAKLAPRGSYNEQFF. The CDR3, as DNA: TGTGCCAGCAGCGCTAAACTAGCGCCAAGGGGCTCCTACAATGAGCAGTTCTTC.

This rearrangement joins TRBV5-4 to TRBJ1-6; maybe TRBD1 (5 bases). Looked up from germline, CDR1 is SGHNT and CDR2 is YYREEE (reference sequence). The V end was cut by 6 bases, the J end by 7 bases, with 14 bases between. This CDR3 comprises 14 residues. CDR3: CASTGQGQNSPLHF. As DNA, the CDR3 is TGTGCCAGCACCGGGCAGGGCCAAAATTCACCCCTCCACTTT.

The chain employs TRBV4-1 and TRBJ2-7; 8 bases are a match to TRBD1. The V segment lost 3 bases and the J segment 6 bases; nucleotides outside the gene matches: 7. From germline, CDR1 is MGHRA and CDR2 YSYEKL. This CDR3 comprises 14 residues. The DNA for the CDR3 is TGCGCCAGCAGCCATCCCGGGACAGGAAGCGAGCAGTACTTC. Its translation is CASSHPGTGSEQYF.

The CDR3 sequence is CASSPGQDDGYTF. In DNA, the CDR3 is TGCGCCAGCAGCCCCGGACAGGACGATGGCTACACCTTC. The chain couples TRBV5-1 to TRBJ1-2; TRBD1 aligns across 7 bases. V was clipped by 4 bases and J by 6 bases; unmatched bases: 6. CDR1 and CDR2 (germline): SGHRS, YFSETQ. This CDR3 is built from 13 residues.

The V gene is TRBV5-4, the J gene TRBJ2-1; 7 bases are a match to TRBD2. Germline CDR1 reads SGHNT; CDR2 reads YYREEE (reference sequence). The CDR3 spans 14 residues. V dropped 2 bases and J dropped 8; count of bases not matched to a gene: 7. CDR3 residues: CASSFKRDRDEQFF. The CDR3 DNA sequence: TGTGCCAGCAGCTTTAAGCGGGATAGGGATGAGCAGTTCTTC.

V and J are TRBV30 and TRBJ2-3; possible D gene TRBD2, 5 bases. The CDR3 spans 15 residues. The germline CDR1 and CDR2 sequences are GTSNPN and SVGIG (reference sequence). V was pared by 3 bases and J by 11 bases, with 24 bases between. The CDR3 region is CAWRAPGAVGFGQYF. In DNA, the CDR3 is TGTGCCTGGAGGGCCCCCGGAGCGGTGGGGTTTGGGCAGTATTTT.

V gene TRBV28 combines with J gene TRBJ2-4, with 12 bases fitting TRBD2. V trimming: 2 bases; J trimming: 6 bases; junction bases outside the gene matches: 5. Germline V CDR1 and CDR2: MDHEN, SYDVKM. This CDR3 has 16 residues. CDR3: CASSLLAGGPGNIQYF. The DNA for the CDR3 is TGTGCCAGCAGTTTACTAGCGGGAGGGCCAGGAAACATTCAGTACTTC.

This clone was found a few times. The CDR3 protein is CASTRGWTEAFF. In DNA form, the CDR3 reads TGTGCCAGCACCAGGGGTTGGACTGAAGCTTTCTTT. V and J are TRBV7-9 and TRBJ1-1; weak D call: TRBD1 (6 bases). Germline loops: CDR1 SEHNR, CDR2 FQNEAQ (reference sequence). This CDR3 comprises 12 residues. Trimming took off 7 bases at V and 5 bases at J, with 11 bases between the two ends.

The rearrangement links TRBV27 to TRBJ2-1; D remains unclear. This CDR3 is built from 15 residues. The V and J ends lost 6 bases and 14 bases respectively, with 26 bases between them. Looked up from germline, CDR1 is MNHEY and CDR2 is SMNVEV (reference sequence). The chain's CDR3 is CASSPPGSPRLPEFF. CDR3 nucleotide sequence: TGTGCCAGCAGCCCCCCTGGCTCTCCACGCCTGCCCGAGTTCTTC.

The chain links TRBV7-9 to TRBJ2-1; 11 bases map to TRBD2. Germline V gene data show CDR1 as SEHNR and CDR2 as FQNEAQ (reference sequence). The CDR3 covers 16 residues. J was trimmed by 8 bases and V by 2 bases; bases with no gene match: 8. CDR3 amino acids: CASSLLVAGGLDEQFF. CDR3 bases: TGTGCCAGCAGCTTATTGGTAGCGGGGGGGCTGGATGAGCAGTTCTTC.

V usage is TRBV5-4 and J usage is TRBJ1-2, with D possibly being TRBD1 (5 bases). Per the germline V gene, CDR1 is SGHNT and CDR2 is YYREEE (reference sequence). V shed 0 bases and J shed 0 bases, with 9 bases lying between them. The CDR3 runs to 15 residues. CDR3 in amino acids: CASSLEAGSNYGYTF. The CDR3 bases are TGTGCCAGCAGCTTGGAAGCAGGGTCTAACTATGGCTACACCTTC. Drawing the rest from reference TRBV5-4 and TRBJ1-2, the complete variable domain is ETGVTQSPTHLIKTRGQQVTLRCSSQSGHNTVSWYQQALGQGPQFIFQYYREEENGRGNFPPRFSGLQFPNYSSELNVNALELDDSALYLCASSLEAGSNYGYTFGSGTRLTVV.

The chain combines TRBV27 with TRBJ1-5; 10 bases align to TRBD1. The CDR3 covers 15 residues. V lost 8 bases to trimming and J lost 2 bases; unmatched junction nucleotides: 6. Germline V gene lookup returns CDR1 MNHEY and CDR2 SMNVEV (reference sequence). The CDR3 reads CASGPGTGGNQPQHF. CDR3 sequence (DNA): TGTGCCAGCGGTCCCGGGACAGGGGGCAATCAGCCCCAGCATTTT.

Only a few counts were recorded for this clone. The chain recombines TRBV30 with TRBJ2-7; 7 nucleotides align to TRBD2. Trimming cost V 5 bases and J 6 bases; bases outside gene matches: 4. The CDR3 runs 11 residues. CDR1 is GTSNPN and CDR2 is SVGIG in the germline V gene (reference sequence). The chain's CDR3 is CAWGGGSEQYF. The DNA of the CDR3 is TGTGCCTGGGGGGGAGGGTCCGAGCAGTACTTC.

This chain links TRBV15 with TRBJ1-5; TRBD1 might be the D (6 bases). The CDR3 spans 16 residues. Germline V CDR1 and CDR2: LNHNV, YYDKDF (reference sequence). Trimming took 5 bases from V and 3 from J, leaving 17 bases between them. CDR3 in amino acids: CATSQGFPNPNQPQHF. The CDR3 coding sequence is TGTGCCACCAGCCAGGGGTTCCCTAATCCCAATCAGCCCCAGCATTTT. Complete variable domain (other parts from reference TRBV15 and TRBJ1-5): DAMVIQNPRYQVTQFGKPVTLSCSQTLNHNVMYWYQQKSSQAPKLLFHYYDKDFNNEADTPDNFQSRRPNTSFCFLDIRSPGLGDTAMYLCATSQGFPNPNQPQHFGDGTRLSIL.

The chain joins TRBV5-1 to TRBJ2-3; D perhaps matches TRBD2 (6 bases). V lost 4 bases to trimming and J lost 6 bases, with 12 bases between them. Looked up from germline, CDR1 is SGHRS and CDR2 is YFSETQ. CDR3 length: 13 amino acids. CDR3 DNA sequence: TGCGCCAGCAGCCCGCTAGCGACGGATACGCAGTATTTT. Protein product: CASSPLATDTQYF.

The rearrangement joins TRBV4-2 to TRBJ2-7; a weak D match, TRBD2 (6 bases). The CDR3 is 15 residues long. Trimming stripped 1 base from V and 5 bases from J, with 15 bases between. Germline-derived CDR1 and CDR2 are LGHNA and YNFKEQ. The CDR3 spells CASSQGSGDVHEQYF. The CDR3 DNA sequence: TGTGCCAGCAGCCAAGGTTCGGGGGACGTACACGAGCAGTACTTC.

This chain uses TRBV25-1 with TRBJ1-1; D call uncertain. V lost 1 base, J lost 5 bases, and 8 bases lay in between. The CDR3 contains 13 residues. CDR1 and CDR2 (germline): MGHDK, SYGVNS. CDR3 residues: CASSESGGTEAFF. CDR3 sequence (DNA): TGTGCCAGCAGTGAATCGGGCGGGACTGAAGCTTTCTTT.

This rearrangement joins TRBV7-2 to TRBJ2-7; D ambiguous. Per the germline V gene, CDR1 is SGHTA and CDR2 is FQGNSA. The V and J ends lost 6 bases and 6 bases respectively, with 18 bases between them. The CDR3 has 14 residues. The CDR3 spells CASSTQATDLEQYF. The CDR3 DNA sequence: TGTGCCAGCAGTACTCAGGCCACAGACCTCGAGCAGTACTTC.

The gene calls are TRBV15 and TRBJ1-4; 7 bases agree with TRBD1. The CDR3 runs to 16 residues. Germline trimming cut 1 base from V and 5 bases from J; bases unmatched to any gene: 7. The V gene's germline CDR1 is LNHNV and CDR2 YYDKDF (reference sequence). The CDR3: CATSRALGTVNEKLFF. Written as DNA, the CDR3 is TGTGCCACCAGCAGAGCTCTGGGGACAGTAAATGAAAAACTGTTTTTT. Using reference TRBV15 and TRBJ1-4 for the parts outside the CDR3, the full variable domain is DAMVIQNPRYQVTQFGKPVTLSCSQTLNHNVMYWYQQKSSQAPKLLFHYYDKDFNNEADTPDNFQSRRPNTSFCFLDIRSPGLGDTAMYLCATSRALGTVNEKLFFGSGTQLSVL.

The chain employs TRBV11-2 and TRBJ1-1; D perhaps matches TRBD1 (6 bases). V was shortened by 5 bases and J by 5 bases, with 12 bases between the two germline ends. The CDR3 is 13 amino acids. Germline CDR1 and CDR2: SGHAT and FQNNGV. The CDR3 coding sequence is TGTGCCAGCAGCGAACAGGGTGGAACTGAAGCTTTCTTT. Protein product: CASSEQGGTEAFF.

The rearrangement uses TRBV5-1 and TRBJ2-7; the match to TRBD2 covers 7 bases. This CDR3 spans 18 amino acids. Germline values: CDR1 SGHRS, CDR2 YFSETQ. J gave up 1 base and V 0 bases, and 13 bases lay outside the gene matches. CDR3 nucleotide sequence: TGCGCCAGCAGCTTGGAGGCCTATAGCGGGTTTCTTTCCTACGAGCAGTACTTC. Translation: CASSLEAYSGFLSYEQYF.

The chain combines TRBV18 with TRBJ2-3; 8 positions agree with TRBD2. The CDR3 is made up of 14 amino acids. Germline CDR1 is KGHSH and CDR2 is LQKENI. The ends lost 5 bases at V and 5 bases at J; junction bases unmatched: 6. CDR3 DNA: TGTGCCAGCTCAGCAGTAGCGGGGAGAGATACGCAGTATTTT. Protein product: CASSAVAGRDTQYF.

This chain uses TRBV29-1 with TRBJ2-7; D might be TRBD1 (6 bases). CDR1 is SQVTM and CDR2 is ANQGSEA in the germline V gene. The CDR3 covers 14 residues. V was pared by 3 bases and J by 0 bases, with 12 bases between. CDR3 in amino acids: CSVERLGHSYEQYF. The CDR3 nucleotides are TGCAGCGTTGAGAGGTTGGGACACTCCTACGAGCAGTACTTC.

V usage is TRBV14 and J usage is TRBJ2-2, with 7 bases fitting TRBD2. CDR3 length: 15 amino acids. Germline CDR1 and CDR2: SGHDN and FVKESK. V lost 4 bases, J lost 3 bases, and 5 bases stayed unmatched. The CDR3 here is CASSPGGTYTGELFF. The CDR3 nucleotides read TGTGCCAGCAGCCCGGGGGGTACCTACACCGGGGAGCTGTTTTTT.

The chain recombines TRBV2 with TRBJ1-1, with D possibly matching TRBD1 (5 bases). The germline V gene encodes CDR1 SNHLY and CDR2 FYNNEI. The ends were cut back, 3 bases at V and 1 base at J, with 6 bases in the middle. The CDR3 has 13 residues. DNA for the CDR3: TGTGCCAGCAGTGAGGGGGGGAACACTGAAGCTTTCTTT. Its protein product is CASSEGGNTEAFF.